The source of this T cell receptor beta chain is a study of shared clonotypes between healthy human individuals. Each replicate PCR on the sorted subsets used about 0.2 ug DNA (around 30,000 T cell genomes). This table comes from immunoSEQ multiplex PCR, and its TCRdb copy is limited to in-frame clones, with some not included. The table lists approximately 2.5 million clones, roughly 93% of them singletons. The germline CDR1 and CDR2 sequences are LNHDA and SQIVND (reference sequence). The CDR3 loop spans 14 amino acids. The V gene lost 6 bases and the J gene lost 0 bases, with 12 bases spanning the gap.

The chain carries TRBV19 and TRBJ2-7; the D gene is possibly TRBD1 (5 bases). The sequencing input was naive CD4+ T cells from PBMCs. Subset of the sample: CD45RA+ positively selected. This receptor was taken from a man younger than 35 in good health. Some clones in this sample may be carry-over from other donors' samples. CDR3 sequence reads: CASSHGASSYEQYF. In DNA, the CDR3 is TGTGCCAGTAGCCATGGGGCTAGCTCCTACGAGCAGTACTTC.